Each of the 7 T cell receptor beta chains below was sequenced from the same sample in a study of CD8+CD57+ T cells in acquired aplastic anemia. Patients picked for sequencing had shown CD8+CD57+ cell expansion detected by flow cytometry. CDR3 and TCR beta VDJ profiling relied on genomic DNA as the template. TCRdb reprocessed the reads via MiXCR and lists one record per CDR3 protein. The repertoire holds hundreds of thousands of distinct CDR3 sequences, with less than 35% as singletons. Sequencing was done on a sample of sorted CD4+, CD8+, or CD8+CD57+ T cells (not recorded which) from PBMCs. These receptors all stem from a human donor with aplastic anemia.

This clonotype was recorded many times. The chain employs TRBV4-1 and TRBJ1-2, with TRBD1 matching over 7 bases. The CDR3 runs to 15 residues. Germline CDR1 reads MGHRA; CDR2 reads YSYEKL. V lost 2 bases to trimming and J lost 5 bases; unmatched junction nucleotides: 8. CDR3 sequence reads: CASSQHSETGYGYTF. DNA of the CDR3: TGCGCCAGCAGCCAACATAGTGAGACAGGGTATGGCTACACCTTC.

The CDR3 protein is CATSTTGTVSYEQYF. The CDR3 coding sequence is TGTGCCACCAGCACCACCGGGACAGTATCCTACGAGCAGTACTTC. The chain couples TRBV15 to TRBJ2-7, with 7 bases aligning to TRBD1. With 4 bases clipped from V and 1 base from J, the junction kept 7 bases outside the gene matches. The CDR3 spans 15 residues. Germline loops: CDR1 LNHNV, CDR2 YYDKDF (reference sequence).

This chain links TRBV15 with TRBJ1-5; maybe TRBD1 (6 bases). Germline CDR1 reads LNHNV; CDR2 reads YYDKDF (reference sequence). The CDR3 runs 16 residues. With 3 bases removed from V and 3 bases from J, the gap between germline ends came to 15 bases. The CDR3 protein is CATSSQGREYNQPQHF. In DNA form, the CDR3 reads TGTGCCACCAGCAGTCAGGGGAGGGAATACAATCAGCCCCAGCATTTT.

The V and J genes are TRBV7-2 and TRBJ1-4, with 10 bases aligning to TRBD1. V was clipped by 5 bases and J by 7 bases; unmatched bases: 4. This CDR3 is 14 amino acids long. Per the germline V gene, CDR1 is SGHTA and CDR2 is FQGNSA. This CDR3 reads CASSQRTGGEKLFF. The CDR3 nucleotides are TGTGCCAGCAGCCAAAGGACAGGGGGTGAAAAACTGTTTTTT.

This clonotype was seen a handful of times. One junction end does not reproduce the germline sequence, and a read error may be involved. This chain uses TRBV10-3 with TRBJ1-1; D is unresolved. The CDR3 extends over 13 amino acids. Germline V gives CDR1 ENHRY, CDR2 SYGVKD. The CDR3 DNA is TGTGCCAGCAGTGAAGTTGGCGATGGGAAAGCTTTCTTT. It translates to CASSEVGDGKAFF.

This clonotype was seen at least ten times. The V and J genes are TRBV7-3 and TRBJ2-5; TRBD2 matches 12 bases. Trimming removed 1 base from V and 5 bases from J; junction bases left unmatched: 5. This CDR3 spans 16 amino acids. Germline assignment: CDR1 SGHTA and CDR2 FQGTGA. CDR3 loop: CASSLIASGRVETQYF. DNA of the CDR3: TGTGCCAGCAGCTTAATCGCTAGCGGGAGGGTGGAGACCCAGTACTTC.

The chain carries TRBV18 and TRBJ1-4; weak D call: TRBD1 (6 bases). The V gene's germline CDR1 is KGHSH and CDR2 LQKENI. V dropped 4 bases and J dropped 3 bases, with 9 bases sitting between them. This CDR3 contains 14 residues. This chain's CDR3 is CASSRGRSNEKLFF. In DNA, the CDR3 is TGTGCCAGCTCACGGGGGCGGTCTAATGAAAAACTGTTTTTT.